This T cell receptor (beta chain) stems from a study of technical replicates of blood from a few donors. Assay used: immunoSEQ multiplex PCR; TCRdb lists only in-frame clones, some missing. Of approximately 76,000 clones in the sample, roughly nine tenths are singletons; the top ten hold about 0.25%. This CDR3 has 8 amino acids. Germline V gene sequence: CDR1 DFQATT, CDR2 SNEGSKA (reference sequence). With 6 bases removed from V and 10 bases from J, the gap between germline ends came to 6 bases. J is TRBJ1-2 and V is TRBV20-1; the D is unclear. The sequence was collected from a human donor in good health. The source material was T cells isolated from PBMCs. The CDR3 coding sequence is TGCAGTGCGCTACCCTACACCTTC. It encodes CSALPYTF.